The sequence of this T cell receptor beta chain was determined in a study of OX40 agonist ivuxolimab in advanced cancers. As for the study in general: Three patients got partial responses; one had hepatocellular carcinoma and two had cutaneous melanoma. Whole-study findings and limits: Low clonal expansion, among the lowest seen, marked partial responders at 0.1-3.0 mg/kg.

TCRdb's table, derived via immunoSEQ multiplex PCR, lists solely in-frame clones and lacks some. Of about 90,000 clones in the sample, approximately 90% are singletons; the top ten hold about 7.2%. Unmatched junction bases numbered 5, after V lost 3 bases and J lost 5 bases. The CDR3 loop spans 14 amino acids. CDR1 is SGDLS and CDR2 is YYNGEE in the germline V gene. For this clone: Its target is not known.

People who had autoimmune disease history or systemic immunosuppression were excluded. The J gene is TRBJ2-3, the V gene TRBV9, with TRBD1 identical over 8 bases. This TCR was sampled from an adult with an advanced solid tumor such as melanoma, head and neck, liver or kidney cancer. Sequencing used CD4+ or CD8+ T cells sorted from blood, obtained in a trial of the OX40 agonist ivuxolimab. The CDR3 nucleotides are TGTGCCAGCAGCGGGACAGGGTGGGGAGATACGCAGTATTTT. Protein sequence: CASSGTGWGDTQYF. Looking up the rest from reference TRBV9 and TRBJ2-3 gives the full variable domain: DSGVTQTPKHLITATGQRVTLRCSPRSGDLSVYWYQQSLDQGLQFLIQYYNGEERAKGNILERFSAQQFPDLHSELNLSSLELGDSALYFCASSGTGWGDTQYFGPGTRLTVL.